Detailed here is one T cell receptor (beta chain). Its antigen is not identified. Making the TCR beta cDNA relied on 5'RACE template switching with UMIs. TCRdb processed the 5' RACE reads again and assigns one entry to each CDR3 protein, with no DNA. This repertoire includes hundreds of thousands of distinct CDR3 sequences. This specimen belongs to a study of T cells expressing NK-cell markers. At the level of the study: Sorted CD3+CD56+NKG2C+, CD3+CD56+NKG2C- and CD3+CD56-NKG2C+ T-cell subsets were beta-chain profiled. Eight donors were sequenced, of whom seven were HCMV-seropositive, while the remaining one was HCMV-seronegative. Study-wide results and limits: Similarly, these clonotypes led the CD3+CD56-NKG2C+ fraction as well in a handful of donors.

The CDR3 covers 14 residues. Germline V gives CDR1 SQVTM, CDR2 ANQGSEA. This chain links TRBV29-1 with TRBJ2-2; TCRdb reports TRBD1, a call that lacks DNA to check it against. Source material: blood T cells: a sorted CD56 or NKG2C T cell subset, CD4+ or CD8+ T cells, or bulk PBMC T cells (not recorded which). The receptor was isolated from a man between 18 and 29 years old in good health. CDR3 amino acids: CSVQGVANTGELFF.